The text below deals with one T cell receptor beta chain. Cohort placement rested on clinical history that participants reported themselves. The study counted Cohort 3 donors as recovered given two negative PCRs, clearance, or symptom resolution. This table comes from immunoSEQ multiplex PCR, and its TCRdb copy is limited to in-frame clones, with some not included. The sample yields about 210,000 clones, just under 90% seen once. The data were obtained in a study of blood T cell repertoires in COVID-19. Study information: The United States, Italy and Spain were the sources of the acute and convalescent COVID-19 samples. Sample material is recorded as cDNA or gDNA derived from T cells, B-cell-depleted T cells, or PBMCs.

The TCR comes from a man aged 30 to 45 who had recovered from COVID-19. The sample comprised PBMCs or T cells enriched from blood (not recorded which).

The CDR3: CASSYYRGDQPQHF. The CDR3 DNA reads as TGTGCCAGCAGTTACTACAGGGGGGATCAGCCCCAGCATTTT. V is TRBV6-2 or TRBV6-3 and J is TRBJ1-5, with TRBD1 identical over 8 bases. Germline V lookup: CDR1 MNHEY, CDR2 SVGEGT. The CDR3 totals 14 residues. Trimming took 1 base from V and 5 from J; bases not matched to a gene: 1.